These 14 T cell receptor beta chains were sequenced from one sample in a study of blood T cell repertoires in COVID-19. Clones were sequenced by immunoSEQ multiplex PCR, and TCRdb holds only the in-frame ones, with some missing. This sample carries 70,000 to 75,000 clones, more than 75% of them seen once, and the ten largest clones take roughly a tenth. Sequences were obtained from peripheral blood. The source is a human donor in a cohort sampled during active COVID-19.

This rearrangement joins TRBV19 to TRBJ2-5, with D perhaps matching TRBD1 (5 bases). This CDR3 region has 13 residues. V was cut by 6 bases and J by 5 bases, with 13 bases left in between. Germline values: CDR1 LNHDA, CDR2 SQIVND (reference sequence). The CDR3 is CASSLPPGETQYF. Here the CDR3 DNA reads TGTGCCAGTAGCCTCCCACCAGGGGAGACCCAGTACTTC.

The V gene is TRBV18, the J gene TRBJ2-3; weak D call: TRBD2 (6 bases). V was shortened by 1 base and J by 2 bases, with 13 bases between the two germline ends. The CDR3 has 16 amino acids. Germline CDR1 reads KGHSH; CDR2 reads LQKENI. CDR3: CASSPREAPYTDTQYF. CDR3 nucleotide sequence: TGTGCCAGCTCACCACGGGAGGCTCCCTACACAGATACGCAGTATTTT.

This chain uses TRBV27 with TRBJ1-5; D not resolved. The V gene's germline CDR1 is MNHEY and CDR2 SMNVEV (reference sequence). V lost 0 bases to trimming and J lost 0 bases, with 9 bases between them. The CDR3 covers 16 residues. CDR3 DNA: TGTGCCAGCAGTTTATCGCCAGATACTAGCAATCAGCCCCAGCATTTT. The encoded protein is CASSLSPDTSNQPQHF.

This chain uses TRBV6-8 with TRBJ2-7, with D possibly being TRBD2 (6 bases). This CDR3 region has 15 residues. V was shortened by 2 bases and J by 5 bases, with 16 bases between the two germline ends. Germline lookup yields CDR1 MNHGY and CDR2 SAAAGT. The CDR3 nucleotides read TGTGCCAGCAGTTACCCGGAGGGTGGTATGAACGAGCAGTACTTC. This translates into CASSYPEGGMNEQYF.

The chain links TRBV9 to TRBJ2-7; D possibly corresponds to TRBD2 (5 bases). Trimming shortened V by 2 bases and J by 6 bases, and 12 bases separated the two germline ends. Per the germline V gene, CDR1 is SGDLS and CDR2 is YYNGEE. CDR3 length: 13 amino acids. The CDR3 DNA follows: TGTGCCAGCAGCGTCACCCCCCGGGGCGAGCAGTACTTC. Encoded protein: CASSVTPRGEQYF.

CDR3 in DNA: TGTGCCAGCAGTTACTCTTCAGGACAGGGGGCCTACGAGCAGTACTTC. Amino acid sequence: CASSYSSGQGAYEQYF. V usage is TRBV6-5 and J usage is TRBJ2-7; 10 bases are shared with TRBD1. Germline V gene sequence: CDR1 MNHEY, CDR2 SVGAGI. CDR3 length equals 16 residues. The J segment lost 2 bases and the V segment lost 0 bases, leaving 4 bases of the junction unmatched.

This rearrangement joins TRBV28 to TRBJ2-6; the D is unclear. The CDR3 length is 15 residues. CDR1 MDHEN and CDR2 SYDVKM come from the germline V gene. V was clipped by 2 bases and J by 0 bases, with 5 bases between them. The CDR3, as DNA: TGTGCCAGCAGTTTACCCGGCTCTGGGGCCAACGTCCTGACTTTC. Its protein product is CASSLPGSGANVLTF.

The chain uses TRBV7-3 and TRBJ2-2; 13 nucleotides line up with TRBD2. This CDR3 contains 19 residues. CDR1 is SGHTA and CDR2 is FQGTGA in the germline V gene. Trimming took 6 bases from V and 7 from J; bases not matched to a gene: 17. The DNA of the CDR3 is TGTGCCAGCAGTTTTAGACCGGGACTAGCGGGATCTTTTGGCGGGGAGCTGTTTTTT. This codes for CASSFRPGLAGSFGGELFF.

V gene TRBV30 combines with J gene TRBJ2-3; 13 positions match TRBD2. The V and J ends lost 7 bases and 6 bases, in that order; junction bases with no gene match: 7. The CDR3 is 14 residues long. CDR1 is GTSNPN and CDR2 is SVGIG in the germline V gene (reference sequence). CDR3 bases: TGTGCCTTGAGGACTAGCGGGAGTAGGGATACGCAGTATTTT. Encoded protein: CALRTSGSRDTQYF.

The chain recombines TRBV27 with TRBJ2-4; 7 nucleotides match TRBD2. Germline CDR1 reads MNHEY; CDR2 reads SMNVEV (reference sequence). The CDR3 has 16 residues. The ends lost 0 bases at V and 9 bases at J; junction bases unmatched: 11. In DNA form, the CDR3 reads TGTGCCAGCAGTTTATCTAGCGGGCAACTCCAGGGCATTCAGTACTTC. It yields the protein CASSLSSGQLQGIQYF.

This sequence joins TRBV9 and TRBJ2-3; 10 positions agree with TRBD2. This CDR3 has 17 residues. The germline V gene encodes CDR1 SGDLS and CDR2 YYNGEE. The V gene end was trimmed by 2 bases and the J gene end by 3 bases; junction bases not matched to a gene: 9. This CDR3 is CASSVLASGRITDTQYF. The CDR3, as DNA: TGTGCCAGCAGCGTGCTGGCTAGCGGGAGAATAACAGATACGCAGTATTTT.

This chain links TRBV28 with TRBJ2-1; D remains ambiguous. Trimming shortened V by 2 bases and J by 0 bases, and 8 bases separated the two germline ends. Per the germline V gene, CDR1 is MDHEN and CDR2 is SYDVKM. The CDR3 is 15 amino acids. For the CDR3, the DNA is TGTGCCAGCAGTTTAGGGCTCAGCTCCTACAATGAGCAGTTCTTC. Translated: CASSLGLSSYNEQFF. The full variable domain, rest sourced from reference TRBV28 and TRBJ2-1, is DVKVTQSSRYLVKRTGEKVFLECVQDMDHENMFWYRQDPGLGLRLIYFSYDVKMKEKGDIPEGYSVSREKKERFSLILESASTNQTSMYLCASSLGLSSYNEQFFGPGTRLTVL.

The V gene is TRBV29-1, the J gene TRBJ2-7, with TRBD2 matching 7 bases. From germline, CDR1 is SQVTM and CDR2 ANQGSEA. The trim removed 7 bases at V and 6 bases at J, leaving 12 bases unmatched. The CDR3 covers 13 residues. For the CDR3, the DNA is TGCAGCGGGGCCTCCGGGGGGAGTAGCGAGCAGTACTTC. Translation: CSGASGGSSEQYF.

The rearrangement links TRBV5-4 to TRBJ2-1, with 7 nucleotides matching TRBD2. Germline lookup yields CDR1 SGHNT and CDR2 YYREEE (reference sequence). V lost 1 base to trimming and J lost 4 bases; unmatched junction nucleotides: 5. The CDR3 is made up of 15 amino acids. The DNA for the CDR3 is TGTGCCAGCAGCTTGATCGGCGGGGGTTACAATGAGCAGTTCTTC. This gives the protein CASSLIGGGYNEQFF.